This record looks at one T cell receptor beta chain sequence and its context. Its antigen is unknown. This sample is part of a study of OX40 agonist ivuxolimab in advanced cancers. Study background: The dose-escalation group included hepatocellular carcinoma, melanoma, renal cell carcinoma and head and neck cancer.

Overall study results and limits: Averaging showed that CD8+ T cells had more expanded clones than CD4+ did.

Repertoires were generated with immunoSEQ multiplex PCR, while TCRdb's copy carries only in-frame clones and drops some. The sample holds tens of thousands of clones; 91% are singletons and the top ten take around 6.9%. Germline V CDR1 and CDR2: SEHNR, FQNEAQ (reference sequence). V gave up 2 bases and J gave up 7 bases, with 8 bases separating them. This CDR3 region has 12 residues. The TCR sequence derives from an adult with an advanced solid tumor such as melanoma, head and neck, liver or kidney cancer. The rearrangement links TRBV7-9 to TRBJ1-2; D is unclear. The sample in question was CD4+ or CD8+ T cells sorted from blood, obtained in a trial of the OX40 agonist ivuxolimab. This chain's CDR3 is CASSLSLGGYTF. The CDR3 DNA follows: TGTGCCAGCAGCTTATCCCTAGGTGGCTACACCTTC. The full variable domain, its missing parts supplied by reference TRBV7-9 and TRBJ1-2, is DTGVSQNPRHKITKRGQNVTFRCDPISEHNRLYWYRQTLGQGPEFLTYFQNEAQLEKSRLLSDRFSAERPKGSFSTLEIQRTEQGDSAMYLCASSLSLGGYTFGSGTRLTVV.